One and the same sample provided the 28 T cell receptor beta chains below, sequenced in a study of blood T cells in healthy people across ages. PCR was performed a second time for roughly 7 to 11 cycles using a sample-barcoded 5' primer and a J-beta primer mix. Each CDR3 protein is one row after TCRdb ran MiXCR on the 5' RACE reads. This sample has approximately 600,000 distinct CDR3 sequences, with about 53% found just once. The sequenced sample was blood. These receptors all stem from a man aged 60 to 69 in good health.

This clonotype was seen only a few times. The chain has TRBV20-1 and TRBJ2-5; 9 positions match TRBD2. Unmatched junction bases numbered 4, after V lost 3 bases and J lost 2 bases. This CDR3 spans 14 amino acids. Germline CDR1 is DFQATT and CDR2 is SNEGSKA (reference sequence). The CDR3 DNA sequence: TGCAGTGCTAGCGGCGGGGGGGGACAAGAGACCCAGTACTTC. It codes for CSASGGGGQETQYF.

The gene calls are TRBV3-1 and TRBJ2-5; weak D call: TRBD2 (5 bases). The CDR3 sequence is 15 residues long. Germline CDR1 LGHDT, CDR2 YNNKEL (reference sequence). V lost 1 base and J lost 4, with 13 bases in between. The CDR3 region has the DNA TGTGCCAGCAGCCAAGGGGGAAGTGCGGGAGAGACCCAGTACTTC. Its protein product is CASSQGGSAGETQYF.

This chain connects TRBV2 to TRBJ1-1; tentatively, D is TRBD1 (6 bases). Germline V gives CDR1 SNHLY, CDR2 FYNNEI. With 10 bases removed from V and 4 bases from J, the gap between germline ends came to 19 bases. This CDR3 has 14 residues. The CDR3 loop reads CATKTGSVGTEAFF. CDR3 DNA sequence: TGTGCCACCAAGACAGGTTCCGTCGGCACTGAAGCTTTCTTT.

The chain links TRBV11-2 to TRBJ1-1; D is unclear. Trimming stripped 6 bases from V and 1 base from J, with 15 bases between. This CDR3 spans 15 amino acids. The germline V gene encodes CDR1 SGHAT and CDR2 FQNNGV. The CDR3 bases are TGTGCCAGCAGGCGAAACACCGGCGGGAACACTGAAGCTTTCTTT. It translates to CASRRNTGGNTEAFF.

The chain's CDR3 is CSAREATGGYNEQFF. Written as DNA, the CDR3 is TGCAGTGCTAGAGAGGCAACAGGGGGCTACAATGAGCAGTTCTTC. The chain couples TRBV20-1 to TRBJ2-1; 8 nucleotides line up with TRBD1. Germline trimming cut 0 bases from V and 3 bases from J; bases unmatched to any gene: 4. There are 15 residues in the CDR3. Germline V gene data show CDR1 as DFQATT and CDR2 as SNEGSKA (reference sequence).

This rearrangement joins TRBV7-9 to TRBJ2-5; D may be TRBD1 (5 bases). Per germline, CDR1 SEHNR and CDR2 FQNEAQ (reference sequence). This CDR3 has 15 residues. V lost 2 bases, J lost 0 bases, and 10 bases lay in between. CDR3 loop: CASSLSTGYQETQYF. The DNA of the CDR3 is TGTGCCAGCAGCTTAAGCACAGGCTACCAAGAGACCCAGTACTTC.

The genes are TRBV5-1 and TRBJ2-7, with 10 bases identical to TRBD2. The germline V gene encodes CDR1 SGHRS and CDR2 YFSETQ. The CDR3 sequence is 13 residues long. The J segment lost 5 bases and the V segment lost 4 bases, leaving 3 bases of the junction unmatched. The CDR3 bases are TGCGCCAGCAGCCCCGGGACTAGCGACGAGCAGTACTTC. Translated, it gives CASSPGTSDEQYF.

This clonotype was counted between two and nine times. The chain couples TRBV5-6 to TRBJ2-5, with 7 bases aligning to TRBD1. V shed 0 bases, J shed 7 bases, and the junction held 6 bases outside the gene matches. Germline V gene data show CDR1 as SGHDT and CDR2 as YYEEEE. The CDR3 length is 14 residues. The CDR3 loop reads CASSLGRQGGTQYF. The CDR3 DNA is TGTGCCAGCAGCTTGGGGCGACAGGGCGGGACCCAGTACTTC.

The sample holds one count of this clonotype. The genes are TRBV20-1 and TRBJ2-7; TRBD1 matches 7 bases. V gave up 6 bases and J gave up 3 bases; unmatched junction bases: 14. From germline, CDR1 is DFQATT and CDR2 SNEGSKA (reference sequence). CDR3 length: 15 amino acids. The CDR3 DNA reads TGCAGTGCAGACCAGGGGGACAGCTCTGTCTACGAGCAGTACTTC. It specifies CSADQGDSSVYEQYF.

The chain has TRBV5-1 and TRBJ2-5; 8 nucleotides agree with TRBD2. The CDR3 contains 16 residues. V was clipped by 1 base and J by 2 bases; unmatched bases: 7. Germline-derived CDR1 and CDR2 are SGHRS and YFSETQ. The CDR3, as DNA: TGCGCCAGCAGCTTGTCGGGGGGGGCCTTACAAGAGACCCAGTACTTC. The encoded protein is CASSLSGGALQETQYF.

This chain uses TRBV27 with TRBJ1-6, with a possible D match to TRBD1 (5 bases). V lost 4 bases and J lost 0, with 19 bases in between. The germline gives CDR1 MNHEY, CDR2 SMNVEV (reference sequence). The CDR3 consists of 19 residues. The CDR3 DNA reads as TGTGCCAGCAGTTCGAGAGGGGTTGGAGAGAGCTCCTATAATTCACCCCTCCACTTT. This codes for CASSSRGVGESSYNSPLHF.

The count of this clonotype is one. This may arise from a read error, as a much more abundant clone is one base away. The chain joins TRBV4-2 to TRBJ2-5; D is perhaps TRBD2 (7 bases). Germline V gives CDR1 LGHNA, CDR2 YNFKEQ. The CDR3 sequence is 15 residues long. V dropped 7 bases and J dropped 4 bases, with 19 bases sitting between them. CDR3 region: CASNLQSGGSETQYF. CDR3 DNA: TGTGCCAGCAACCTCCAGTCGGGGGGCTCAGAGACCCAGTACTTC.

The chain recombines TRBV6-5 with TRBJ1-2; 7 bases are a match to TRBD1. CDR1 and CDR2 (germline): MNHEY, SVGAGI. This CDR3 is built from 14 residues. V lost 6 bases and J lost 7; bases outside the gene matches: 11. This CDR3 reads CASSPLRGPVGYTF. DNA for the CDR3: TGTGCCAGCAGCCCTCTAAGGGGGCCTGTTGGCTACACCTTC.

This clonotype was seen a handful of times. The CDR3 reads CSARGSLAGAQETQYF. The CDR3, as DNA: TGCAGTGCTAGAGGGTCACTAGCGGGGGCTCAAGAGACCCAGTACTTC. This chain connects TRBV20-1 to TRBJ2-5; 11 positions match TRBD2. Looked up from germline, CDR1 is DFQATT and CDR2 is SNEGSKA (reference sequence). J was trimmed by 2 bases and V by 1 base; bases with no gene match: 6. This CDR3 contains 16 residues.

This clonotype showed up just a few times. The chain joins TRBV28 to TRBJ2-5; tentatively, D is TRBD2 (6 bases). Germline V lookup: CDR1 MDHEN, CDR2 SYDVKM. The ends were cut back, 5 bases at V and 4 bases at J, with 26 bases in the middle. The CDR3 consists of 18 residues. As DNA, the CDR3 is TGTGCCAGCAGTGGGTTTGACAAGTTCATGAGGGGAGGAGAGACCCAGTACTTC. This sequence encodes CASSGFDKFMRGGETQYF.

The chain carries TRBV29-1 and TRBJ2-3; D is possibly TRBD1 or TRBD2 (6 bases each). Trimming stripped 0 bases from V and 5 bases from J, with 12 bases between. This CDR3 region has 14 residues. From germline, CDR1 is SQVTM and CDR2 ANQGSEA. In nucleotides, the CDR3 is TGCAGCGTTGAAGATGGGGGGCGTATAGATACGCAGTATTTT. As protein: CSVEDGGRIDTQYF.

This clonotype was counted only a few times. V is TRBV29-1 and J is TRBJ1-5, with TRBD1 identical over 7 bases. The CDR3 totals 13 residues. V was clipped by 7 bases and J by 1 base; unmatched bases: 4. The germline V gene encodes CDR1 SQVTM and CDR2 ANQGSEA. Here the CDR3 DNA reads TGCAGCGCCCTACAGGGGAGCAATCAGCCCCAGCATTTT. It translates to CSALQGSNQPQHF.

This chain links TRBV10-3 with TRBJ1-6, with D possibly being TRBD1 (6 bases). The CDR3 totals 16 residues. The V gene's germline CDR1 is ENHRY and CDR2 SYGVKD. Trimming took 3 bases from V and 10 from J, leaving 19 bases between them. DNA of the CDR3: TGTGCCATCAGTGAACTCACCCCGGGGGCGGGGTCACCCCTCCACTTT. As protein: CAISELTPGAGSPLHF.

This clonotype came up a few times. The chain has TRBV7-9 and TRBJ1-4; D unclear. Germline V gives CDR1 SEHNR, CDR2 FQNEAQ (reference sequence). There are 13 residues in the CDR3. Deletions cut 2 bases from V and 8 bases from J, with 9 bases between. The CDR3 region is CASSLNSVEKLFF. CDR3 DNA: TGTGCCAGCAGCTTAAATTCTGTGGAAAAACTGTTTTTT.

The chain employs TRBV28 and TRBJ2-4, with 10 bases aligning to TRBD1. The CDR3 has 15 residues. V was pared by 6 bases and J by 9 bases, with 11 bases of the junction left unmatched. Germline values: CDR1 MDHEN, CDR2 SYDVKM. The CDR3 DNA reads as TGTGCCAGCAGGCCCTCCGGGACAGGGGTCAGCATTCAGTACTTC. Translating gives CASRPSGTGVSIQYF.

This clonotype showed up just a few times. The chain combines TRBV11-1 with TRBJ1-5; D remains ambiguous. CDR3 length: 13 amino acids. V was clipped by 1 base and J by 6 bases, with 7 bases between them. Germline CDR1 and CDR2: SGHAT and FQDESV (reference sequence). CDR3: CASSLGSGQPQHF. Here the CDR3 DNA reads TGTGCCAGCAGCTTAGGGTCGGGTCAGCCCCAGCATTTT.

This chain uses TRBV20-1 with TRBJ1-4; D is ambiguous. In germline, CDR1 is DFQATT, CDR2 SNEGSKA (reference sequence). This CDR3 is 11 amino acids long. Trimming pared 3 bases from V and 5 bases from J, leaving 4 bases between. This chain's CDR3 is CSARGNEKLFF. CDR3 nucleotides: TGCAGTGCTAGGGGAAATGAAAAACTGTTTTTT.

V is TRBV12-3 or TRBV12-4 and J is TRBJ2-1; D call uncertain. The CDR3 covers 16 residues. The V and J ends lost 6 bases and 0 bases respectively, with 15 bases between them. The DNA of the CDR3 is TGTGCCAGCAGCGATCCCATAAAGAGCTCCTACAATGAGCAGTTCTTC. Its protein product is CASSDPIKSSYNEQFF.

The chain couples TRBV7-9 to TRBJ1-2; the D is unclear. Germline V gene sequence: CDR1 SEHNR, CDR2 FQNEAQ (reference sequence). The ends were cut back, 5 bases at V and 4 bases at J, with 14 bases in the middle. CDR3 length: 14 residues. The CDR3, as DNA: TGTGCCAGCAGCAACGGTGGTGGGTTCTATGGCTACACCTTC. This translates into CASSNGGGFYGYTF.

This chain joins TRBV2 and TRBJ1-1; 8 positions match TRBD1. The junction had 9 bases not matched to a gene; V was cut back by 6 bases and J by 6 bases. This CDR3 is 14 amino acids long. Germline V lookup: CDR1 SNHLY, CDR2 FYNNEI. The DNA for the CDR3 is TGTGCCAGCAGGTACCCGACAGGGGTTCCTGAAGCTTTCTTT. Its translation is CASRYPTGVPEAFF.

Comments on this clonotype: This sequence may be a read error, since a much larger clone differs from it by one base. This chain connects TRBV28 to TRBJ2-7; tentative D call: TRBD2 (6 bases). The length of the CDR3 is 14 residues. The germline gives CDR1 MDHEN, CDR2 SYDVKM. CDR3 sequence: CASRPTRGSFEQYF. As DNA, the CDR3 is TGTGCCAGCAGACCTACCCGGGGGTCCTTCGAGCAGTACTTC.

This clonotype was seen a few times. Possible read error: a much larger clone is one base away. The genes are TRBV7-9 and TRBJ2-3; possible D gene TRBD1, 6 bases. The CDR3 sequence is 12 residues long. Trimming cost V 2 bases and J 15 bases, with 15 bases left between them. The germline gives CDR1 SEHNR, CDR2 FQNEAQ (reference sequence). CDR3 residues: CASSLMGTYHYF. The CDR3, as DNA: TGTGCCAGCAGCTTAATGGGGACATACCATTATTTT.

The CDR3 nucleotides are TGCGCCAGCAGCCAAGGACCTGGGCGGGACTATGGCTACACCTTC. Translated: CASSQGPGRDYGYTF. V usage is TRBV4-1 and J usage is TRBJ1-2; unclear D gene. In germline, CDR1 is MGHRA, CDR2 YSYEKL. The germline V and J ends were trimmed by 1 base and 3 bases, with 12 bases remaining between them. The CDR3 has 15 amino acids.